This T cell receptor (beta chain) appears in the sequencing data of a study of blood T cell repertoires in COVID-19. Turning to the study itself: Italy, Spain and the United States were the sources of the convalescent and acute COVID-19 samples.

This table comes from immunoSEQ multiplex PCR, and its TCRdb copy is limited to in-frame clones, with some not included. In the table there are roughly 170,000 clones, 65% to 85% of which are singletons. Germline loops: CDR1 LNHDA, CDR2 SQIVND (reference sequence). V gave up 3 bases and J gave up 3 bases, with 16 bases separating them. The CDR3 is 16 amino acids. This clonotype originated in a woman aged 45-60 years in a cohort exposed to, infected with or recovered from COVID-19 (not recorded which). The chain combines TRBV19 with TRBJ2-3; possibly TRBD1 for D (6 bases). The sample comprised PBMCs or T cells enriched from blood (not recorded which). In nucleotides, the CDR3 is TGTGCCAGTAGTATGGCTACAGGGATGGGGACAGATACGCAGTATTTT. It translates to CASSMATGMGTDTQYF.